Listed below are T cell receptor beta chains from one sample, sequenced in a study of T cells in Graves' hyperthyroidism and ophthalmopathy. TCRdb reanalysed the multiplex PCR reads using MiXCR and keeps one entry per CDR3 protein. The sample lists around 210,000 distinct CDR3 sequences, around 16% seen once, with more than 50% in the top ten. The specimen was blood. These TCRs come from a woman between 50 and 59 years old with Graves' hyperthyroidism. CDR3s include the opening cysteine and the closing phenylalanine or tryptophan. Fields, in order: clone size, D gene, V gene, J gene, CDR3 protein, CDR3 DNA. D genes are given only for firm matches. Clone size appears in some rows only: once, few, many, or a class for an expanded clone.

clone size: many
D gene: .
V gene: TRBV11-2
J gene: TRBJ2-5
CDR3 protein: CASSLDRGGGATQYF
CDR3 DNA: TGTGCCAGCAGCTTAGACAGGGGCGGCGGGGCGACCCAGTACTTC

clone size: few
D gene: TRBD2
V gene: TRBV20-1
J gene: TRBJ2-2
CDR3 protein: CSARDLAGDTGELFF
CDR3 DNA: TGCAGTGCTAGAGATCTAGCGGGAGACACCGGGGAGCTGTTTTTT

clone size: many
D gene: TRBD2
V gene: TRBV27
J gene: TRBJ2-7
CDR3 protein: CASSKSSGAYEQYF
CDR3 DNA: TGTGCCAGCAGTAAGTCTAGCGGGGCCTACGAGCAGTACTTC

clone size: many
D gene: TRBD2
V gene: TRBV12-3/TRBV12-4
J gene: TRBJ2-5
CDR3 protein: CASSLVLAGEGETQYF
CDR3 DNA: TGTGCCAGCAGTTTAGTCCTAGCGGGAGAGGGGGAGACCCAGTACTTC

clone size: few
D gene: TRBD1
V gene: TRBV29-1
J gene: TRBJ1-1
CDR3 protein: CSVEIGGGRQNTEAFF
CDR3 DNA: TGCAGCGTTGAGATTGGAGGGGGCCGGCAGAACACTGAAGCTTTCTTT

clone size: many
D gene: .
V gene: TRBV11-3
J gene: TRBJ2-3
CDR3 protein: CASSPNEQAKAQYF
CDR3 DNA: TGTGCCAGCAGCCCCAACGAGCAGGCCAAGGCGCAGTATTTT

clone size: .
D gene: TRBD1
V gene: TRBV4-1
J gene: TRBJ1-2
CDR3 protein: CASSQDPRGHGGYGYTF
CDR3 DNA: TGCGCCAGCAGCCAAGATCCCAGGGGGCATGGGGGCTATGGCTACACCTTC

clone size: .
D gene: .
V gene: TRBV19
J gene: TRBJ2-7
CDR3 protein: CASSIRDPPYEQYF
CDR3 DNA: TGTGCCAGTAGTATCCGAGACCCTCCCTACGAGCAGTACTTC

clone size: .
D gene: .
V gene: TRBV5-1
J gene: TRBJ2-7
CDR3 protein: CASRGTYEQYF
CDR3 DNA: TGCGCCAGCAGAGGAACCTACGAGCAGTACTTC

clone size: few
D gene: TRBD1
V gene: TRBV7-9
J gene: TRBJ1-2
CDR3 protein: CASRPGTGGYGYTF
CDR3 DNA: TGTGCCAGCAGACCCGGGACAGGGGGATATGGCTACACCTTC

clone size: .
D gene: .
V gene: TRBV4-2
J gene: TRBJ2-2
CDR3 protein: CASSREGSGELFF
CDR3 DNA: TGTGCCAGCAGCCGAGAGGGATCCGGGGAGCTGTTTTTT

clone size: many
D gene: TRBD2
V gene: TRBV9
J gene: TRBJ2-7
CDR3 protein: CASSVGLAGEYEQYF
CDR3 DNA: TGTGCCAGCAGCGTAGGACTAGCGGGTGAATACGAGCAGTACTTC

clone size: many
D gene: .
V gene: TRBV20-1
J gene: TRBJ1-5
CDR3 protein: CSAKSSSNQPQHF
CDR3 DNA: TGCAGTGCAAAGAGTAGTAGCAATCAGCCCCAGCATTTT

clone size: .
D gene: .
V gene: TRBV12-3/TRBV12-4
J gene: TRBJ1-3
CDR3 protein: CASSLLAGSGNTIYF
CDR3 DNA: TGTGCCAGCAGTTTACTTGCAGGCTCTGGAAACACCATATATTTT

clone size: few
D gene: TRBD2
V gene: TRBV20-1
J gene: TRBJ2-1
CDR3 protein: CSARELAGVHNEQFF
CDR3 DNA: TGCAGTGCTAGAGAACTAGCGGGAGTCCACAATGAGCAGTTCTTC

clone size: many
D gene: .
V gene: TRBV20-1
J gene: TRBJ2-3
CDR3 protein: CSASRTTSPTDTQYF
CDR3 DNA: TGCAGTGCTAGCAGGACGACCTCCCCCACAGATACGCAGTATTTT

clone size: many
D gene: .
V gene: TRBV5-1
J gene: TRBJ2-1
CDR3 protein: CASSYSGSSYNEQFF
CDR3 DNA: TGCGCCAGCAGCTACTCCGGCAGCTCCTACAATGAGCAGTTCTTC

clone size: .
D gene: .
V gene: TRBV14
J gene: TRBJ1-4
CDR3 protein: CASSPYRVRNEKLFF
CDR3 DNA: TGTGCCAGCAGCCCCTACAGGGTCAGGAATGAAAAACTGTTTTTT

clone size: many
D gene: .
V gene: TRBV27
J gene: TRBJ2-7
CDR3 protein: CASSLATAGEQYF
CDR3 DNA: TGTGCCAGCAGTTTGGCCACGGCTGGGGAGCAGTACTTC

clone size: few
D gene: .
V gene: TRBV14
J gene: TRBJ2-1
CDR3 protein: CASSHGQGRYEQFF
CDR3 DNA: TGTGCCAGCAGCCATGGGCAGGGCCGGTATGAGCAGTTCTTC

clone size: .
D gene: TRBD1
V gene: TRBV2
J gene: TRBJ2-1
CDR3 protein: CASSRQGLDSYNEQFF
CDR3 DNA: TGTGCCAGCAGTAGACAGGGGCTTGACTCCTACAATGAGCAGTTCTTC

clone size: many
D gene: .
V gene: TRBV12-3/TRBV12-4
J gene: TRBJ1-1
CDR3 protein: CASTHSLDLNTEAFF
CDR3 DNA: TGTGCCAGCACCCATAGTCTGGACTTGAACACTGAAGCTTTCTTT

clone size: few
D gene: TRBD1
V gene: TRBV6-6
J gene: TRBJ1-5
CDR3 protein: CASRQGYSNQPQHF
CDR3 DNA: TGTGCCAGCCGACAGGGCTATAGCAATCAGCCCCAGCATTTT

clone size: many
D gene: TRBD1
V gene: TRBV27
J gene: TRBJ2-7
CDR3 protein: CASSMTGPIPYEQYF
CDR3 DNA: TGTGCCAGCAGTATGACAGGGCCCATCCCCTACGAGCAGTACTTC

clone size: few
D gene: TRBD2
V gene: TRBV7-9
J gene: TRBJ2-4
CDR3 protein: CASSLGGAGEKLAKNIQYF
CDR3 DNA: TGTGCCAGCAGCTTAGGGGGAGCGGGAGAGAAGTTGGCCAAAAACATTCAGTACTTC

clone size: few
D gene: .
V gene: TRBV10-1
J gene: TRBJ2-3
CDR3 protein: CASSAYSRASDTQYF
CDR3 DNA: TGCGCCAGCAGTGCGTACTCTCGGGCTTCAGATACGCAGTATTTT

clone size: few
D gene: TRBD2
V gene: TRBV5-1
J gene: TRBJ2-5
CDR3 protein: CASSDLAGEGETQYF
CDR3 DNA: TGCGCCAGCAGCGACCTAGCGGGAGAGGGCGAGACCCAGTACTTC

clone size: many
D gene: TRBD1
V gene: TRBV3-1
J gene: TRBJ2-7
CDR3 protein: CASSHFATGGHEQYF
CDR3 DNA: TGTGCCAGCAGCCACTTCGCGACAGGGGGCCACGAGCAGTACTTC

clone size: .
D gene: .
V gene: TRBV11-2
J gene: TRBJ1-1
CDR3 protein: CASSARGRNTEAFF
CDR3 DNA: TGTGCCAGCAGCGCCCGAGGGAGGAACACTGAAGCTTTCTTT

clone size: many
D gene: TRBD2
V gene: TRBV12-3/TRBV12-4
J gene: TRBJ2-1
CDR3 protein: CASSSWTSVVEQFF
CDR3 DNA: TGTGCCAGCAGTTCTTGGACTAGCGTGGTTGAGCAGTTCTTC

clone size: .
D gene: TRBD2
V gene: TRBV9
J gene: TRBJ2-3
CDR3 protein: CASAPQRPGGRIDTQYF
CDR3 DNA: TGTGCCAGCGCCCCTCAGCGACCCGGCGGGAGGATAGATACGCAGTATTTT

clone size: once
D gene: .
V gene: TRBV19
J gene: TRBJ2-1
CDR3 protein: CASSTGTRNEQFF
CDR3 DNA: TGTGCCAGTAGTACCGGGACTCGCAATGAGCAGTTCTTC

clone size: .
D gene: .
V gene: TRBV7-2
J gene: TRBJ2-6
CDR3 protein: CASSSPTSGANVLTF
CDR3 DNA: TGTGCCAGCAGCTCCCCCACCTCTGGGGCCAACGTCCTGACTTTC

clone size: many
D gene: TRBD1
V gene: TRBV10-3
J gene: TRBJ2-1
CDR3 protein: CAITAGTGLGNEQFF
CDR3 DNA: TGTGCCATCACCGCCGGGACAGGGTTAGGGAATGAGCAGTTCTTC

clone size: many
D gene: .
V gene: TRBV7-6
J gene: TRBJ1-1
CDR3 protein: CASSLLGLNTEAFF
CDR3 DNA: TGTGCCAGCAGCTTATTGGGGCTGAACACTGAAGCTTTCTTT

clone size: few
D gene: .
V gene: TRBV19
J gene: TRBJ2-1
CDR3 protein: CASCSPREAHNEQFF
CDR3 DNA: TGTGCCAGTTGCTCACCGAGGGAAGCCCACAATGAGCAGTTCTTC

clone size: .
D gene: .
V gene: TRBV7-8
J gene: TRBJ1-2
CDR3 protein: CASSLEEGGTYGYTF
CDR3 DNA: TGTGCCAGCAGCTTAGAAGAGGGGGGAACCTATGGCTACACCTTC

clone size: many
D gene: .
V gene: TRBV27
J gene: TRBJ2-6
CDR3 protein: CASAARGTGANVLTF
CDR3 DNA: TGTGCCAGCGCGGCGCGAGGGACTGGGGCCAACGTCCTGACTTTC

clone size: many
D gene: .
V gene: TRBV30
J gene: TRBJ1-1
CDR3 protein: CAWRDSLNTEAFF
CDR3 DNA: TGTGCCTGGAGGGACAGCTTGAACACTGAAGCTTTCTTT

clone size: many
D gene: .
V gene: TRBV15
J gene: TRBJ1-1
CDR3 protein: CATSRQGYGDTEAFF
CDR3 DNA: TGTGCCACCAGCCGTCAGGGGTACGGGGACACTGAAGCTTTCTTT

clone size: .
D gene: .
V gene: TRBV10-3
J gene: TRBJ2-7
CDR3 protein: CAIRPGTGWTYEQYF
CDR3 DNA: TGTGCCATCAGGCCCGGAACAGGGTGGACCTACGAGCAGTACTTC

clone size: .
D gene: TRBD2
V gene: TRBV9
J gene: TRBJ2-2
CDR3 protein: CASSSFDWIAGIRGGELFF
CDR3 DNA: TGTGCCAGCAGCTCATTCGACTGGATAGCGGGGATCCGGGGCGGGGAGCTGTTTTTT

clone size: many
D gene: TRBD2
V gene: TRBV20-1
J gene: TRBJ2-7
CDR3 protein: CSAVGTSGRESYEQYF
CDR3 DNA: TGCAGTGCAGTAGGGACTAGCGGGAGAGAGTCCTACGAGCAGTACTTC

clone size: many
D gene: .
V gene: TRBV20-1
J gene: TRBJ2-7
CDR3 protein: CSARKGRYEQYF
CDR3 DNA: TGCAGTGCTAGAAAGGGGAGGTACGAGCAGTACTTC

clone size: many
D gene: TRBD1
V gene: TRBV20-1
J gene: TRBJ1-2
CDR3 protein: CSASQGASYGYTF
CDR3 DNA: TGCAGTGCTAGCCAGGGGGCAAGCTATGGCTACACCTTC

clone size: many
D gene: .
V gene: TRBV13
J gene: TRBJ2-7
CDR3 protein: CASSIRKLWGEQYF
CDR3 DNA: TGTGCCAGCAGCATCCGGAAGCTCTGGGGCGAGCAGTACTTC

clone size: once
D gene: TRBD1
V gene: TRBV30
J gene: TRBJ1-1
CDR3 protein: CAWSPQTGEAFF
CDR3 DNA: TGTGCCTGGAGTCCCCAGACAGGGGAAGCTTTCTTT

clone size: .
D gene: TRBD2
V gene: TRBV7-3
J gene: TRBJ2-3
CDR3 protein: CASSSLSFGLAGFSDTQYF
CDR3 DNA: TGTGCCAGCAGCTCCTTATCCTTTGGACTAGCGGGATTCTCAGATACGCAGTATTTT

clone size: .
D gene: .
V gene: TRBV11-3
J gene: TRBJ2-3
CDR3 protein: CASSSDYSSSTDTQYF
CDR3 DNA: TGTGCCAGCAGCTCCGACTATTCTTCTTCCACAGATACGCAGTATTTT

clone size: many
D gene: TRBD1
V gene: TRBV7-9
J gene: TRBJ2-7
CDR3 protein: CASSLDALQDRAVEQYF
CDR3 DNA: TGTGCCAGCAGCTTAGACGCATTACAGGACAGGGCTGTCGAGCAGTACTTC

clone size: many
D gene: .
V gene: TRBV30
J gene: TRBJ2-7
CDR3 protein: CAWISPYEQYF
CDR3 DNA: TGTGCCTGGATTAGTCCCTACGAGCAGTACTTC

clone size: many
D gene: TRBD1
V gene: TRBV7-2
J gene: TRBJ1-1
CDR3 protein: CASSSGGAAEAFF
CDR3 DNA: TGTGCCAGCAGCTCAGGGGGCGCAGCCGAAGCTTTCTTT

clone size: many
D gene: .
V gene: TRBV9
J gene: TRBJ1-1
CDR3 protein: CASSSYGHDGTEAFF
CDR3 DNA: TGTGCCAGCAGCTCTTACGGACACGACGGAACTGAAGCTTTCTTT

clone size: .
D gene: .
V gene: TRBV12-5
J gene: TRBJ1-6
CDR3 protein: CASGLTGFNSPLHF
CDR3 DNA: TGTGCTAGTGGTTTGACGGGGTTTAATTCACCCCTCCACTTT

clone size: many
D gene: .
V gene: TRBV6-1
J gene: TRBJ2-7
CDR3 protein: CASSGEGGARPEQYF
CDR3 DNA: TGTGCCAGCAGTGGGGAGGGGGGGGCGAGACCCGAGCAGTACTTC

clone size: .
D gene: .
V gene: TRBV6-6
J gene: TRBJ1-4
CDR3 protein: CASSYRDEKLFF
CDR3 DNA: TGTGCCAGCAGTTACAGGGACGAAAAACTGTTTTTT

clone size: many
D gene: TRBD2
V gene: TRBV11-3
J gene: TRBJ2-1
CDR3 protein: CASKRSGYNEQFF
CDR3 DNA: TGTGCCAGCAAGCGTAGCGGGTACAATGAGCAGTTCTTC

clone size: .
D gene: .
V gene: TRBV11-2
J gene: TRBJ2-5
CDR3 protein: CASSLESGQETQYF
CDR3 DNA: TGTGCCAGCAGCTTAGAATCAGGGCAAGAGACCCAGTACTTC